These 12 T cell receptor beta chains originate from one sample sequenced in a study of spatial heterogeneity in lung cancer (dated by TCRdb to between 2018 and 2021). Paper-wide results and their limitations: The number of expanded intratumoral alpha and beta TCRs correlated with the tumor nonsynonymous mutation count.

Their target antigens are unknown. The time point tag for this specimen amounts to: sample taken at primary tumor resection. Library preparation used 5' RACE. Sequenced using a NextSeq 500. In-frame beta chains were kept once TCRdb had trimmed the public reads at Q25 with fastp and called clones with MiXCR. Under each unique CDR3 protein, matching rows form one entry showing the most common genes and DNA. The sample profile shows 1,500 to 2,000 distinct CDR3 sequences; 20% to 25% of them were found once. Around a fifth of the sample is held by the ten biggest clonotypes. The starting material was lung tumor tissue, obtained at surgery. Receptors were obtained from a male donor with early-stage non-small cell lung cancer.

By proportion, this clonotype is medium-sized. As an off-target read in a library built for alpha chains, this beta chain has a frequency of little significance. The V gene is TRBV18, the J gene TRBJ1-5; possibly TRBD1 for D (5 bases). Trimming removed 3 bases at V and 5 bases at J, with 8 bases between. The germline CDR1 and CDR2 sequences are KGHSH and LQKENI. The CDR3 runs to 13 residues. DNA for the CDR3: TGTGCCAGCTCACCCGACAGAGATCAGCCCCAGCATTTT. It codes for CASSPDRDQPQHF.

In its sample, this clonotype is large. The library was prepared for alpha chains; this beta chain is a stray read, so its frequency means little. This chain joins TRBV5-1 and TRBJ2-2; D is perhaps TRBD2 (6 bases). CDR3 length: 14 residues. Between the trimmed V and J ends, which lost 3 bases and 4 bases, there was a span of 10 bases. Germline V gene lookup returns CDR1 SGHRS and CDR2 YFSETQ. CDR3 sequence reads: CASSSGLTTGELFF. The CDR3 DNA reads as TGCGCCAGCAGCTCGGGACTCACCACCGGGGAGCTGTTTTTT.

This clonotype ranks as medium-sized. This beta chain appears as a stray read in a library generated for alpha chains; its size is not informative. The genes are TRBV2 and TRBJ1-5; D uncertain. The CDR3 is made up of 14 amino acids. The V end lost 2 bases, the J end lost 3 bases, and 8 bases lay between the germline ends. Germline V gives CDR1 SNHLY, CDR2 FYNNEI. This chain's CDR3 is CASSESGDNQPQHF. As DNA, the CDR3 is TGTGCCAGCAGTGAATCAGGAGACAATCAGCCCCAGCATTTT.

This clonotype was seen only a few times. Because the library targeted alpha chains, this beta chain is an off-target read whose size means little. This sequence joins TRBV28 and TRBJ2-3; the D gene is possibly TRBD2 (6 bases). This CDR3 has 15 residues. Trimming removed 5 bases from V and 3 bases from J, with 15 bases in between. Germline CDR1 MDHEN, CDR2 SYDVKM. CDR3 nucleotide sequence: TGTGCCAGCAGTCCCCCCTCGGGAGTAACAGATACGCAGTATTTT. Translating it yields CASSPPSGVTDTQYF. The full variable domain, its missing parts supplied by reference TRBV28 and TRBJ2-3, is DVKVTQSSRYLVKRTGEKVFLECVQDMDHENMFWYRQDPGLGLRLIYFSYDVKMKEKGDIPEGYSVSREKKERFSLILESASTNQTSMYLCASSPPSGVTDTQYFGPGTRLTVL.

In this sample, this clonotype is medium-sized. Since the library was made to target alpha chains, this beta chain is a stray read and its abundance is not meaningful. CDR3 DNA: TGTGCCAGCAGTTTGACAGGGGGCCAGGAGACCCAGTACTTC. Translating gives CASSLTGGQETQYF. This chain connects TRBV12-3 or TRBV12-4 to TRBJ2-5; 10 bases match TRBD1. V shed 3 bases, J shed 5 bases, and the junction held 3 bases outside the gene matches. The CDR3 contains 14 residues.

Remarks on this clonotype: For a library built for alpha chains, this beta chain is a stray read; little rests on its size. The genes are TRBV6-6 and TRBJ1-6; D might be TRBD1 (6 bases). Trimming cost V 6 bases and J 7 bases, with 16 bases left between them. Germline-derived CDR1 and CDR2 are MNHNY and SVGAGI (reference sequence). CDR3 length equals 15 residues. The CDR3 sequence is CASSRGQFGNSPLHF. CDR3 bases: TGTGCCAGCAGCCGAGGACAGTTCGGAAATTCACCCCTCCACTTT.

In its sample, this clonotype ranks as medium-sized (0.01 to 0.1%). This beta chain appears as a stray read in a library generated for alpha chains; its size is not informative. The chain employs TRBV5-5 and TRBJ1-1; D is uncertain. The V end lost 2 bases, the J end lost 0 bases, and 14 bases lay between the germline ends. From germline, CDR1 is SGHKS and CDR2 YYEKEE (reference sequence). The CDR3 loop spans 16 amino acids. The CDR3 loop reads CASSFSGLHMNTEAFF. The CDR3 nucleotides are TGTGCCAGCAGCTTTTCTGGTCTACACATGAACACTGAAGCTTTCTTT.

In its sample, this clonotype is medium-sized. This beta chain represents an off-target read in a library built for alpha chains; its size is of limited meaning. The chain links TRBV29-1 to TRBJ2-2; D may be TRBD1 (5 bases). Trimming took off 0 bases at V and 8 bases at J, with 13 bases between the two ends. The CDR3 covers 14 residues. Germline CDR1 and CDR2: SQVTM and ANQGSEA. This chain's CDR3 is CSVEEGPFSGELFF. The CDR3 DNA follows: TGCAGCGTTGAAGAGGGGCCCTTTTCTGGGGAGCTGTTTTTT.

In the case of this clonotype: This beta chain lies outside the target of a library built for alpha chains; its clone size means little. V and J are TRBV4-2 and TRBJ1-2, with TRBD1 identical over 9 bases. V shed 1 base, J shed 3 bases, and the junction held 6 bases outside the gene matches. Germline CDR1 and CDR2: LGHNA and YNFKEQ. The length of the CDR3 is 16 residues. CDR3 region: CASSQASGQGYYGYTF. The CDR3 nucleotides read TGTGCCAGCAGCCAAGCGTCAGGACAGGGGTACTATGGCTACACCTTC.

As for this clonotype: Found in a library prepared for alpha chains, this beta chain is an off-target read, and its abundance has little meaning. This chain links TRBV6-5 with TRBJ1-2, with TRBD1 as a possible D gene (6 bases). V was cut by 2 bases and J by 6 bases, with 10 bases left in between. Germline CDR1 and CDR2: MNHEY and SVGAGI. This CDR3 is 13 amino acids long. The CDR3 loop reads CASSYSGGHGYTF. CDR3 coding DNA: TGTGCCAGCAGTTACAGCGGGGGCCATGGCTACACCTTC.

Of note for this clonotype: A library prepared for alpha chains yielded this beta chain as an off-target read; its size is of little meaning. The rearrangement uses TRBV20-1 and TRBJ1-1; D ambiguous. The V gene lost 4 bases and the J gene lost 1 base, with 13 bases spanning the gap. This CDR3 contains 14 residues. The germline V gene encodes CDR1 DFQATT and CDR2 SNEGSKA (reference sequence). The CDR3 sequence is CSATPQFQNTEAFF. Written as DNA, the CDR3 is TGCAGTGCTACCCCCCAGTTCCAGAACACTGAAGCTTTCTTT.

By sample share, this clonotype is medium-sized. This beta chain appears as a stray read in a library generated for alpha chains; its size is not informative. J is TRBJ2-5 and V is TRBV6-2 or TRBV6-3, with TRBD2 matching over 12 bases. The CDR3 spans 16 residues. With 0 bases clipped from V and 5 bases from J, the junction kept 4 bases outside the gene matches. CDR1 is MNHEY and CDR2 is SVGEGT in the germline V gene. The CDR3 spells CASSYSASGGVETQYF. Here the CDR3 DNA reads TGTGCCAGCAGTTACTCTGCTAGCGGGGGGGTGGAGACCCAGTACTTC.